A selection of T cell receptor beta chains follows, all from one sample in a study of cytomegalovirus exposure and HLA in healthy donors. This table comes from immunoSEQ multiplex PCR, and its TCRdb copy is limited to in-frame clones, with some not included. Of around 150,000 clones in the sample, approximately 82% were seen once. The material sequenced was PBMCs. The source is a man younger than 45 in good health and CMV-seropositive. CDR3s include the opening cysteine and the closing phenylalanine or tryptophan. The D gene is left open where the match is weak. The size entry is marked missing in some rows and otherwise reads once, few, many or a size class.

D	V	size	J	CDR3	DNA
NA	TRBV9	NA	TRBJ1-3	CASSGGVSSGNTIYF	TGTGCCAGCAGCGGGGGAGTTAGCTCTGGAAACACCATATATTTT
TRBD2	TRBV6-1	NA	TRBJ2-1	CASSEYLAGGYNEQFF	TGTGCCAGCAGTGAATATTTGGCGGGAGGCTACAATGAGCAGTTCTTC
NA	TRBV14	NA	TRBJ2-3	CASSRPGATTTDTQYF	TGTGCCAGCAGCCGCCCAGGGGCTACAACCACAGATACGCAGTATTTT
TRBD1	TRBV7-8	NA	TRBJ1-1	CASRQDREVAEAFF	TGTGCCAGCAGACAGGACAGGGAGGTCGCTGAAGCTTTCTTT
NA	TRBV6-6	NA	TRBJ2-6	CASTRGGLGANVLTF	TGTGCCAGCACCCGCGGGGGCCTCGGGGCCAACGTCCTGACTTTC
TRBD1	TRBV7-8	NA	TRBJ1-1	CASSLHFNRGPMGAFF	TGTGCCAGCAGCCTACACTTCAACAGGGGGCCAATGGGGGCTTTCTTT
TRBD1	TRBV14	NA	TRBJ2-1	CASSPLRQGEMYNEQFF	TGTGCCAGCAGCCCGCTGAGACAGGGCGAAATGTACAATGAGCAGTTCTTC
TRBD2	TRBV7-3	NA	TRBJ2-3	CASSTSGGGVDTQYF	TGTGCCAGCAGCACTAGCGGGGGGGGAGTAGATACGCAGTATTTT
TRBD1	TRBV19	many	TRBJ1-2	CASSPDQTGVNYGYTF	TGTGCCAGTAGTCCAGATCAGACAGGGGTTAACTATGGCTACACCTTC
TRBD2	TRBV5-1	once	TRBJ2-7	CASSLRGRGGRAYEQYF	TGCGCCAGCAGCTTACGAGGGCGGGGGGGCCGAGCCTACGAGCAGTACTTC
TRBD1	TRBV5-1	NA	TRBJ1-2	CASSPGQDPGGYTF	TGCGCCAGCAGCCCGGGACAGGACCCCGGTGGCTACACCTTC
NA	TRBV5-1	once	TRBJ1-2	CASSSAGDPYGYTF	TGCGCCAGCAGCTCAGCAGGGGACCCTTACGGCTACACCTTC
TRBD1	TRBV7-9	NA	TRBJ2-1	CASTSGQGASEQFF	TGTGCCAGCACCTCGGGACAGGGGGCCAGTGAGCAGTTCTTC
NA	TRBV5-1	NA	TRBJ2-2	CASRGGGPNTGELFF	TGCGCCAGCAGAGGCGGGGGCCCTAACACCGGGGAGCTGTTTTTT
NA	TRBV5-1	NA	TRBJ2-7	CASSLVRGTEQYF	TGCGCCAGCAGCTTGGTCAGGGGCACCGAGCAGTACTTC
NA	TRBV9	NA	TRBJ1-1	CASSQEGGPRAFF	TGTGCCAGCAGCCAGGAGGGTGGGCCGCGTGCTTTCTTT
NA	TRBV28	NA	TRBJ2-6	CATPQGSGANVLTF	TGTGCCACTCCACAGGGATCGGGGGCCAACGTCCTGACTTTC
NA	TRBV18	NA	TRBJ2-7	CASSPSSGTQYEQYF	TGTGCCAGCTCACCATCATCGGGGACTCAGTACGAGCAGTACTTC
NA	TRBV6-5	once	TRBJ2-1	CASQGSYNEQFF	TGTGCCAGCCAGGGCTCCTACAATGAGCAGTTCTTC
TRBD1	TRBV5-6	NA	TRBJ1-2	CASSPGQYYGYTF	TGTGCCAGCAGCCCGGGACAGTACTATGGCTACACCTTC
TRBD2	TRBV10-2	NA	TRBJ2-4	CASSPTSGGVAKNIQYF	TGCGCCAGCAGTCCTACTAGCGGGGGGGTGGCCAAAAACATTCAGTACTTC
TRBD2	TRBV5-1	NA	TRBJ2-7	CASSDPRTSGSGVQYF	TGCGCCAGCAGCGACCCCAGGACTAGCGGGAGTGGGGTGCAGTACTTC
NA	TRBV20-1	NA	TRBJ1-2	CSASEGSGYTF	TGCAGTGCTAGTGAGGGAAGCGGCTACACCTTC
TRBD2	TRBV6-4	NA	TRBJ2-5	CASSPGLAGGQETQYF	TGTGCCAGCAGCCCAGGACTAGCGGGGGGACAAGAGACCCAGTACTTC
TRBD2	TRBV7-7	NA	TRBJ2-3	CASSAGLAGATDTQYF	TGTGCCAGCAGCGCGGGACTAGCGGGGGCCACAGATACGCAGTATTTT
TRBD1	TRBV7-8	few	TRBJ1-5	CASSSDRGQPQHF	TGTGCCAGCAGCTCAGACAGGGGTCAGCCCCAGCATTTT
NA	TRBV29-1	NA	TRBJ2-1	CSVGRGGEQFF	TGCAGCGTTGGGAGGGGGGGTGAGCAGTTCTTC
TRBD2	TRBV5-1	NA	TRBJ2-7	CASSSGTSGGQSSYEQYF	TGCGCCAGCAGCTCGGGGACTAGCGGGGGCCAAAGCTCCTACGAGCAGTACTTC
TRBD2	TRBV5-1	NA	TRBJ2-5	CASSQRLYRDRALAGGSGEYF	TGCGCCAGCAGTCAACGCCTCTACCGGGACAGGGCACTAGCGGGAGGCTCGGGAGAGTACTTC
NA	TRBV2	once	TRBJ1-3	CASSEEQTISGNTIYF	TGTGCCAGCAGTGAAGAACAGACGATCTCTGGAAACACCATATATTTT
TRBD1	TRBV5-6	once	TRBJ2-1	CATQYRGHSSYNEQFF	TGTGCCACCCAATACAGGGGCCACTCTTCCTACAATGAGCAGTTCTTC
TRBD1	TRBV19	NA	TRBJ2-7	CASSIKTGGAYEQYF	TGTGCCAGTAGTATAAAGACAGGGGGTGCCTACGAGCAGTACTTC
TRBD2	TRBV10-1	NA	TRBJ2-3	CASSRGGDTQYF	TGCGCCAGCAGTCGGGGGGGAGATACGCAGTATTTT
TRBD1	TRBV25-1	NA	TRBJ2-1	CASSERKGQGANEQFF	TGTGCCAGCAGTGAGAGAAAGGGACAGGGGGCTAATGAGCAGTTCTTC
TRBD1	TRBV6-4	NA	TRBJ2-3	CASSDSTGGADTQYF	TGTGCCAGCAGTGACTCGACAGGGGGCGCAGATACGCAGTATTTT
TRBD2	TRBV11-2	NA	TRBJ2-7	CASSQKERERYEQYF	TGTGCCAGCAGCCAGAAGGAGCGGGAGAGGTACGAGCAGTACTTC
TRBD1	TRBV2	NA	TRBJ1-5	CASSEATGGFNQPQHF	TGTGCCAGCAGTGAAGCGACAGGGGGCTTTAATCAGCCCCAGCATTTT
NA	TRBV5-1	NA	TRBJ1-4	CASSLEGRGKLFF	TGCGCCAGCAGCTTGGAAGGGAGGGGAAAACTGTTTTTT
NA	TRBV19	NA	TRBJ2-3	CASSRSSGGSTDTQYF	TGTGCCAGTAGTAGATCCAGCGGTGGGAGCACAGATACGCAGTATTTT
TRBD2	TRBV9	NA	TRBJ2-5	CASSLRGTTTRETQYF	TGTGCCAGCAGCCTCCGGGGGACTACCACCCGTGAGACCCAGTACTTC
NA	TRBV4-3	NA	TRBJ1-2	CASSQAQGMNYGYTF	TGCGCCAGCAGCCAAGCCCAGGGTATGAACTATGGCTACACCTTC
TRBD1	TRBV5-1	NA	TRBJ2-7	CASSSGQGGYEQYF	TGCGCCAGCAGCAGTGGACAGGGTGGGTACGAGCAGTACTTC
TRBD1	TRBV29-1	NA	TRBJ1-4	CSVRQGLLFF	TGCAGCGTCAGACAGGGATTACTGTTTTTT
TRBD2	TRBV27	NA	TRBJ2-3	CASSLSPSGGHSTDTQYF	TGTGCCAGCAGTTTATCGCCTAGCGGGGGCCATAGCACAGATACGCAGTATTTT
NA	TRBV6-1	NA	TRBJ2-7	CASRKGAYEQYF	TGTGCCAGCAGGAAAGGAGCCTACGAGCAGTACTTC
NA	TRBV18	NA	TRBJ1-5	CASSPRQDQPQHF	TGTGCCAGCTCACCACGACAGGATCAGCCCCAGCATTTT